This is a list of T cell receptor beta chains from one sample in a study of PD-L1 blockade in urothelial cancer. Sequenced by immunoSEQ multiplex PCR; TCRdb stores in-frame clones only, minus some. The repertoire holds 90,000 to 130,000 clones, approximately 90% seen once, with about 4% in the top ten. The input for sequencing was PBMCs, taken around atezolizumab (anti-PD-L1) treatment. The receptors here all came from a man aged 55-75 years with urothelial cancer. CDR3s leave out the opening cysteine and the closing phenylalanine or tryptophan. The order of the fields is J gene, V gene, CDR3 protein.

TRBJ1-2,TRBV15,ATSSDRVGYGYT
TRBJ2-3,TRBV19,ASRAQQGWTDTQY
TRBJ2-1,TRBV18,ASSPLGPPYNEQF
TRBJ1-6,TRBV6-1,ASSDGPAGLGSPLH
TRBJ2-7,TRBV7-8,ASSLTRVYSYEQY
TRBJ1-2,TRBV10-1,AAVFYGYT
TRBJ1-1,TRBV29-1,SVLEQVNTEAF
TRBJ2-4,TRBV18,ASSPRQGKSIQY
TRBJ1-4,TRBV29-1,SGAVNEKLF
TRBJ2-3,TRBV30,AWSVNSTDTQY
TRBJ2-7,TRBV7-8,ASSAEGGAGVNEQY
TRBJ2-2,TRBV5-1,ASRVRQADTGELF
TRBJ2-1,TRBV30,ARFDWPYNEQF
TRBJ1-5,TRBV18,ASSPGQDHSNQPQH
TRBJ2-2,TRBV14,ASSQGVTGELF
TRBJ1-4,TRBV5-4,ASSLDGQGGNEKLF
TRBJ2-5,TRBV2,ASSDGRGQETQY
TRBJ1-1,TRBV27,ASSSQGGRAF
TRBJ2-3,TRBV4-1,ASSQDVGGGSTDTQY
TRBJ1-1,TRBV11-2,ASSLGGAAVGTEAF
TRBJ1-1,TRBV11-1,ASSSQMNTEAF
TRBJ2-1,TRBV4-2,ASSQDRERGGNEQF